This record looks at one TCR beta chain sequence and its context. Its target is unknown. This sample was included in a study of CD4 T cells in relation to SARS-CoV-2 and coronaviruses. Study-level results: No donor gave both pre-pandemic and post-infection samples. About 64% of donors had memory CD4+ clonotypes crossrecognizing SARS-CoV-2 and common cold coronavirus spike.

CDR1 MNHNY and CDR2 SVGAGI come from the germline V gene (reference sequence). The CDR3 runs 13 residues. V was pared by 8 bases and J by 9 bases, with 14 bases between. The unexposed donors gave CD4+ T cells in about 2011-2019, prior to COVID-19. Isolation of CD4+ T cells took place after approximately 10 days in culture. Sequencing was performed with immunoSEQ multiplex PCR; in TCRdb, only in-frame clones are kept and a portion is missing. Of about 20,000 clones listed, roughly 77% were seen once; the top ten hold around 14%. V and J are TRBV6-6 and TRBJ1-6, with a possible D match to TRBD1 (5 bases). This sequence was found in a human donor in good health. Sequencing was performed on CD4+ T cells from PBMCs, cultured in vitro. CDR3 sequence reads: CASGQIKASPLHF. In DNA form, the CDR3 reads TGTGCCAGCGGACAAATAAAGGCTTCACCCCTCCACTTT.